These 20 T cell receptor beta chains came from one sample sequenced in a study of blood T cell repertoires in COVID-19. Using immunoSEQ multiplex PCR, the repertoire was profiled, and TCRdb retains in-frame clones only, with some absent. Altogether about 200,000 clones are present, around 91% being singletons, with the ten largest covering roughly 0.56%. Material: peripheral blood. All receptors come from a man aged 50 to 60 with acute or convalescent COVID-19.

This chain links TRBV18 with TRBJ2-7; the match to TRBD1 covers 7 bases. The CDR3 loop spans 14 amino acids. The V and J ends lost 2 bases and 7 bases, in that order; junction bases with no gene match: 8. The germline gives CDR1 KGHSH, CDR2 LQKENI. CDR3 sequence (DNA): TGTGCCAGCTCACCAAGACAGGGTTTGAGGGAGCAGTACGTC. Protein: CASSPRQGLREQYV.

The rearrangement uses TRBV4-3 and TRBJ2-3; D remains unclear. This CDR3 region has 15 residues. CDR1 and CDR2 from the germline V gene are LGHNA and YSLEER. The ends were cut back, 3 bases at V and 4 bases at J, with 14 bases in the middle. CDR3 DNA sequence: TGCGCCAGCAGCCAGGGCCCCCATCTGGCAGATACGCAGTATTTT. Its protein is CASSQGPHLADTQYF.

This chain links TRBV10-3 with TRBJ2-1, with D unclear. The germline gives CDR1 ENHRY, CDR2 SYGVKD. The CDR3 is 14 residues long. Trimming cost V 3 bases and J 10 bases, with 16 bases left between them. This CDR3 is CAISDLASNSEQFF. CDR3 bases: TGTGCCATCAGTGATCTGGCCTCCAATTCCGAGCAGTTCTTC.

V and J are TRBV4-1 and TRBJ1-4; possible D gene TRBD1, 5 bases. The ends were cut back, 4 bases at V and 0 bases at J, with 12 bases in the middle. The CDR3 has 16 amino acids. Germline CDR1 is MGHRA and CDR2 is YSYEKL. The CDR3 region has the DNA TGCGCCAGCAGCCCGGGGACTGCAGCAACTAATGAAAAACTGTTTTTT. This codes for CASSPGTAATNEKLFF.

The chain uses TRBV7-3 and TRBJ1-1; D gene uncertain. The germline CDR1 and CDR2 sequences are SGHTA and FQGTGA. CDR3 length: 13 amino acids. Trimming shortened V by 6 bases and J by 5 bases, and 13 bases separated the two germline ends. DNA of the CDR3: TGTGCCAGCAGTTTCGCAGGAAAAACTGAAGCTTTCTTT. It translates to CASSFAGKTEAFF.

The chain joins TRBV30 to TRBJ2-5; D is undetermined. The germline V gene encodes CDR1 GTSNPN and CDR2 SVGIG (reference sequence). V gave up 1 base and J gave up 4 bases, with 7 bases separating them. The CDR3 sequence is 12 residues long. CDR3 in amino acids: CAWSEAAETQYF. CDR3 nucleotides: TGTGCCTGGAGTGAGGCGGCAGAGACCCAGTACTTC. Complete variable domain (other parts from reference TRBV30 and TRBJ2-5): SQTIHQWPATLVQPVGSPLSLECTVEGTSNPNLYWYRQAAGRGLQLLFYSVGIGQISSEVPQNLSASRPQDRQFILSSKKLLLSDSGFYLCAWSEAAETQYFGPGTRLLVL.

The chain uses TRBV9 and TRBJ2-5; 8 bases map to TRBD2. V shed 2 bases, J shed 5 bases, and the junction held 11 bases outside the gene matches. Germline lookup yields CDR1 SGDLS and CDR2 YYNGEE. The CDR3 runs 16 residues. In nucleotides, the CDR3 is TGTGCCAGCAGCGTTCTTACCGGCTCGGGGGGGGAGACCCAGTACTTC. It is translated as CASSVLTGSGGETQYF. The full variable domain, in which reference TRBV9 and TRBJ2-5 provide the parts outside the CDR3, is DSGVTQTPKHLITATGQRVTLRCSPRSGDLSVYWYQQSLDQGLQFLIQYYNGEERAKGNILERFSAQQFPDLHSELNLSSLELGDSALYFCASSVLTGSGGETQYFGPGTRLLVL.

This sequence joins TRBV7-9 and TRBJ2-1; TRBD2 matches at 13 bases. This CDR3 is built from 16 residues. Per the germline V gene, CDR1 is SEHNR and CDR2 is FQNEAQ (reference sequence). The V segment lost 5 bases and the J segment 8 bases; nucleotides outside the gene matches: 9. The CDR3 nucleotides are TGTGCCAGCAGCCGATGGACTAGCGGGAGAGGTGATGAGCAGTTCTTC. Amino acids: CASSRWTSGRGDEQFF.

This chain uses TRBV4-1 with TRBJ2-2, with 9 bases that match TRBD1. Germline V gene data show CDR1 as MGHRA and CDR2 as YSYEKL. The CDR3 runs to 15 residues. J gave up 4 bases and V 2 bases, and 2 bases lay outside the gene matches. In DNA, the CDR3 is TGCGCCAGCAGCCAACCGACAGGGGGCACCGGGGAGCTGTTTTTT. Protein sequence: CASSQPTGGTGELFF.

This clone showed up just once. The chain recombines TRBV9 with TRBJ2-3, with a weak D call TRBD2 (6 bases). Germline values: CDR1 SGDLS, CDR2 YYNGEE. CDR3 length: 16 amino acids. Trimming pared 0 bases from V and 0 bases from J, leaving 11 bases between. CDR3 sequence: CASSVGARESTDTQYF. CDR3 coding DNA: TGTGCCAGCAGCGTAGGAGCGCGGGAAAGCACAGATACGCAGTATTTT.

The chain couples TRBV10-2 to TRBJ2-7, with 12 bases matching TRBD1. This CDR3 is built from 14 residues. CDR1 is WSHSY and CDR2 is SAAADI in the germline V gene. V shed 6 bases, J shed 4 bases, and the junction held 4 bases outside the gene matches. For the CDR3, the DNA is TGCGCCAGCAGCTGGGACAGGGGGCCTTACGAGCAGTACTTC. Translating gives CASSWDRGPYEQYF.

This chain connects TRBV11-2 to TRBJ2-7; TRBD1 matches at 7 bases. The V segment lost 5 bases and the J segment 2 bases; nucleotides outside the gene matches: 6. Germline assignment: CDR1 SGHAT and CDR2 FQNNGV. The CDR3 consists of 14 residues. The CDR3 here is CASSPTTGPYEQYV. CDR3 nucleotide sequence: TGTGCCAGCAGCCCGACGACAGGGCCCTACGAGCAGTACGTC.

This rearrangement joins TRBV21-1 to TRBJ1-1; TRBD1 is the table's D call and was not checked against the DNA. TRBV21-1 constitutes a pseudogene. The CDR3 totals 19 residues. The CDR3 DNA sequence: TGTGCCAGCAGCGAACGGAAAGGTTCCGGACATCTTATGAACACTGAAGCTTTCTTT. It specifies CASSERKGSGHLMNTEAFF.

This clone was seen a handful of times. The rearrangement joins TRBV7-9 to TRBJ1-6, with D unresolved. Trimming took 2 bases from V and 8 from J, leaving 7 bases between them. The CDR3 is 13 amino acids. Germline V lookup: CDR1 SEHNR, CDR2 FQNEAQ (reference sequence). Here the CDR3 reads CASSLREDSPLHF. In DNA form, the CDR3 reads TGTGCCAGCAGCTTAAGGGAGGATTCACCCCTCCACTTT.

V and J are TRBV4-3 and TRBJ2-1, with TRBD2 identical over 8 bases. Germline V CDR1 and CDR2: LGHNA, YSLEER. The CDR3 length is 13 residues. Germline trimming cut 4 bases from V and 12 bases from J; bases unmatched to any gene: 8. The CDR3 DNA follows: TGCGCCAGCAGCCCCAGTCTAGCGGGTCTGCAGTTCTTC. Amino acids: CASSPSLAGLQFF.

Note on this clone: The sample contains more than one DNA sequence encoding this CDR3. This sequence joins TRBV20-1 and TRBJ2-7, with D maybe TRBD2 (6 bases). Trimming cost V 3 bases and J 5 bases, with 8 bases left between them. Per germline, CDR1 DFQATT and CDR2 SNEGSKA (reference sequence). This CDR3 comprises 11 residues. For the CDR3, the DNA is TGCAGTGCTAGTAGCGGACACGAGCAGTACTTC. It translates to CSASSGHEQYF.

The chain uses TRBV7-9 and TRBJ2-5, with TRBD2 matching 8 bases. J lost 3 bases, V lost 5 bases, and 8 bases had no gene match. The CDR3 has 15 residues. Germline CDR1 and CDR2: SEHNR and FQNEAQ (reference sequence). CDR3 sequence reads: CASSPRGAGEETQYF. CDR3 DNA sequence: TGTGCCAGCAGCCCGCGGGGAGCGGGGGAAGAGACCCAGTACTTC.

The chain uses TRBV5-1 and TRBJ2-3; tentative D call: TRBD1 (6 bases). The CDR3 consists of 13 residues. The germline V gene has CDR1 SGHRS and CDR2 YFSETQ. The V end lost 3 bases, the J end lost 5 bases, and 10 bases lay between the germline ends. CDR3 loop: CASSSTGQDTQYF. CDR3 sequence (DNA): TGCGCCAGCAGCTCTACAGGGCAAGATACGCAGTATTTT. The entire variable domain, with the rest obtained from reference TRBV5-1 and TRBJ2-3, is as follows: KAGVTQTPRYLIKTRGQQVTLSCSPISGHRSVSWYQQTPGQGLQFLFEYFSETQRNKGNFPGRFSGRQFSNSRSEMNVSTLELGDSALYLCASSSTGQDTQYFGPGTRLTVL.

The chain couples TRBV19 to TRBJ2-2, with a possible D match to TRBD1 (5 bases). Per germline, CDR1 LNHDA and CDR2 SQIVND (reference sequence). The CDR3 sequence is 15 residues long. Trimming pared 3 bases from V and 0 bases from J, leaving 8 bases between. The CDR3 here is CASSITGTNTGELFF. CDR3 coding DNA: TGTGCCAGTAGTATTACAGGAACGAACACCGGGGAGCTGTTTTTT.

The V gene is TRBV7-3, the J gene TRBJ1-1; D uncertain. The CDR3 loop spans 13 amino acids. Germline CDR1 and CDR2: SGHTA and FQGTGA. V was clipped by 5 bases and J by 0 bases, with 7 bases between them. CDR3 sequence: CASSADMNTEAFF. The CDR3 nucleotides read TGTGCCAGCAGCGCGGATATGAACACTGAAGCTTTCTTT.